This T cell receptor (beta chain) was profiled in a study of T cell changes during pregnancy in multiple sclerosis. In this sample, this clone turned up once. The CDR3 has 15 amino acids. Germline-derived CDR1 and CDR2 are MNHEY and SMNVEV (reference sequence). Trimming at V came to 6 bases and at J to 4 bases, leaving 5 bases not matched to a gene. Some clones are missing from TCRdb's copy, which holds only in-frame ones; the method was immunoSEQ multiplex PCR. The sample has 15,000 to 20,000 clones, more than 75% seen once. This material consisted of CD4+ T cells from peripheral blood mononuclear cells, taken in the first trimester of pregnancy. This sequence joins TRBV27 and TRBJ2-7; 14 bases are a match to TRBD2. The clonotype was recovered from a female donor in good health, enrolled as a control in a pregnancy study. CDR3 coding DNA: TGTGCCAGCAGGGGACTAGCGGGAGAGCGTTACGAGCAGTACTTC. As protein: CASRGLAGERYEQYF.